A selection of T cell receptor beta chains follows, all from one sample in a study of T cells expressing NK-cell markers. Using the 5' RACE reads, TCRdb records one entry per CDR3 protein without DNA. This sample's table reports 500,000 to 600,000 distinct CDR3 sequences. Sequencing was performed on blood T cells: a sorted CD56 or NKG2C T cell subset, CD4+ or CD8+ T cells, or bulk PBMC T cells (not recorded which). The receptors come from a man between 18 and 29 years old in good health. Each CDR3 is given with its conserved first and last residue.

J,V,CDR3
TRBJ2-1,TRBV5-1,CASSYGQGNHNEQFF
TRBJ2-4,TRBV24-1,CATSDLTENIQYF
TRBJ2-4,TRBV4-1,CASSPSSSENIQYF
TRBJ1-3,TRBV10-1,CASSTQAGNTIYF
TRBJ2-3,TRBV24-1,CATSDLFRTVFRWTDTQYF
TRBJ2-6,TRBV6-1,CASTGGFGANVLTF
TRBJ2-7,TRBV6-5,CASSYSNSASYEQYF
TRBJ2-1,TRBV7-2,CASSLDSAEYNEQFF
TRBJ2-1,TRBV27,CASSSLAGQVSNEQFF
TRBJ2-1,TRBV24-1,CATRDSGSYNEQFF
TRBJ2-2,TRBV12-3/TRBV12-4,CASSPRDSGVANTGELFF
TRBJ2-7,TRBV6-2/TRBV6-3,CASSSWDVQGEQYF
TRBJ2-7,TRBV28,CASSLATGVLSYEQYF
TRBJ1-1,TRBV28,CASSLFPILLERGVEAFF
TRBJ1-5,TRBV28,CASSLVRGQPQHF
TRBJ1-1,TRBV4-1,CASSTAGALNTEAFF
TRBJ2-1,TRBV3-1,CASSQGTSGGYNEQFF
TRBJ2-1,TRBV10-1,CASSEGSMGSQDEQFF
TRBJ2-7,TRBV20-1,CSARTQDISYEQYF
TRBJ2-5,TRBV11-2,CASSFTGHKKETQYF
TRBJ2-7,TRBV6-6,CASSRTAGEQYF
TRBJ2-1,TRBV12-3/TRBV12-4,CASSLGSPGSHNEQFF
TRBJ2-1,TRBV7-8,CASSPRAGEQFF
TRBJ2-5,TRBV29-1,CSVELLTGVWETQYF
TRBJ1-1,TRBV4-1,CASSHVQGEAFF
TRBJ2-5,TRBV20-1,CSATRTSGSGETQYF
TRBJ2-1,TRBV6-2/TRBV6-3,CASSYGGLVPNEQFF
TRBJ2-7,TRBV9,CASSVLDDYEQYF
TRBJ2-1,TRBV7-2,CASSPVASGNEQFF
TRBJ2-1,TRBV14,CASSEGTLNEQFF